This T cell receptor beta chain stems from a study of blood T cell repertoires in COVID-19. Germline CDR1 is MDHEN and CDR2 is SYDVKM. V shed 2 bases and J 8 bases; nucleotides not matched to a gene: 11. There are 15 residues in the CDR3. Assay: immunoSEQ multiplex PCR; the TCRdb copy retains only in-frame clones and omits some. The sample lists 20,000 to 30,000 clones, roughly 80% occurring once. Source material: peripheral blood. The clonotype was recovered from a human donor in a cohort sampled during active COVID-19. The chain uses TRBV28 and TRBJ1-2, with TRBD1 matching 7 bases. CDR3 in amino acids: CASSLGSTGHGGYTF. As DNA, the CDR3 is TGTGCCAGCAGTTTAGGTTCGACAGGGCACGGCGGCTACACCTTC.